This T cell receptor beta chain originates from a study of cytomegalovirus exposure and HLA in healthy donors. The study, taken as a whole, reports: TCR beta sequences reportedly predicted most subjects' HLA-A and HLA-B alleles accurately.

Primers for the PCR totalled 60 Vbeta and 13 Jbeta. Method: immunoSEQ multiplex PCR; TCRdb's copy keeps in-frame clones and lacks some. The sample records approximately 160,000 clones, over 65% being singletons. On this clone: What it recognizes is unknown.

The sequenced sample consisted of PBMCs. The TCR sequence derives from a woman in her thirties or forties in good health and CMV-seropositive.

The chain's CDR3 is CASSLGTGGAGYTF. The CDR3 DNA reads as TGTGCCAGCAGCTTGGGGACAGGGGGTGCGGGCTACACCTTC. This chain uses TRBV5-6 with TRBJ1-2, with 10 bases identical to TRBD1. Germline lookup yields CDR1 SGHDT and CDR2 YYEEEE. The CDR3 totals 14 residues. V shed 0 bases, J shed 8 bases, and the junction held 4 bases outside the gene matches.